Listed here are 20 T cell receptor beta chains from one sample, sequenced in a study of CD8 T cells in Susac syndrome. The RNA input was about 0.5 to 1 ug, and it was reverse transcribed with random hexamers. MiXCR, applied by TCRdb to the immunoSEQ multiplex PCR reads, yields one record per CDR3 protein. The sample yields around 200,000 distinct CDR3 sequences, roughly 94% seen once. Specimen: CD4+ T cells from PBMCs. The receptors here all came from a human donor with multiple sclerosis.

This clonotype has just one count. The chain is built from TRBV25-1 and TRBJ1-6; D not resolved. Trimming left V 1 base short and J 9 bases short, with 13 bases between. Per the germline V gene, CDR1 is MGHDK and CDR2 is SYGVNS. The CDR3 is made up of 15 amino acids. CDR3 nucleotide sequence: TGTGCCAGCAGTGAATTTGAGGGCAGGATTTCACCCCTCCACTTT. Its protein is CASSEFEGRISPLHF.

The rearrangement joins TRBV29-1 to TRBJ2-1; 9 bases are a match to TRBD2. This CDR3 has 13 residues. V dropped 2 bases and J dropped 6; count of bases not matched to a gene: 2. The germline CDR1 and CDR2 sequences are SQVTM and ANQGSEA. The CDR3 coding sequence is TGCAGCGTTGAACCGCGGGGGGGCAATGAGCAGTTCTTC. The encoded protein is CSVEPRGGNEQFF.

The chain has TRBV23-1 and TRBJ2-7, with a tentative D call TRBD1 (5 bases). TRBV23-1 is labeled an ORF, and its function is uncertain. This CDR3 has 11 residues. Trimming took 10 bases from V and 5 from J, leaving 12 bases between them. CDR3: CATTGGHEQYF. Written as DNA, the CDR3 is TGCGCCACCACAGGCGGTCACGAGCAGTACTTC.

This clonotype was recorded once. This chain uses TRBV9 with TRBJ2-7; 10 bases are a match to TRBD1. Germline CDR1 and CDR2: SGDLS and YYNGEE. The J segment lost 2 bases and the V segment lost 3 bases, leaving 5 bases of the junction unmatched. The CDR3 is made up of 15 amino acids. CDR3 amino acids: CASSEGQGFPYEQYF. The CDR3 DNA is TGTGCCAGCAGCGAGGGACAGGGGTTTCCCTACGAGCAGTACTTC.

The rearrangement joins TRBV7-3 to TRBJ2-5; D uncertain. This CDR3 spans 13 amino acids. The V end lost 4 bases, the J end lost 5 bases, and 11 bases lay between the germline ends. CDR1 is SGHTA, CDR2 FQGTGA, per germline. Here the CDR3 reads CASSSSASETQYF. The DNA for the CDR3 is TGTGCCAGCAGCTCCTCGGCATCGGAGACCCAGTACTTC.

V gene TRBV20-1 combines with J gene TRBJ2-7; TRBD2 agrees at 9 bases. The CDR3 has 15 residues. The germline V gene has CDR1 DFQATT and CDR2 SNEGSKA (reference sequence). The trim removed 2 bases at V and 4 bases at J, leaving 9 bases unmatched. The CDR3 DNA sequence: TGCAGTGCTAGATTCTCTAGCGGGGTCAGGTACGAGCAGTACTTC. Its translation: CSARFSSGVRYEQYF.

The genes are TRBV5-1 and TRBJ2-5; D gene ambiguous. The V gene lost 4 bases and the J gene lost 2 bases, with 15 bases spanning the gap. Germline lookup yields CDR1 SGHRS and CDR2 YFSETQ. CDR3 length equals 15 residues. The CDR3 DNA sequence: TGCGCCAGCAGCCAAGCCACCGGTCTTCAAGAGACCCAGTACTTC. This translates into CASSQATGLQETQYF.

In DNA form, the CDR3 reads TGTGCCACCAGCAGAGATTTGGGAGGGAAGACCGGGGAGCTGTTTTTT. Protein product: CATSRDLGGKTGELFF. This chain links TRBV15 with TRBJ2-2; 7 bases are shared with TRBD2. The V segment lost 0 bases and the J segment 5 bases; nucleotides outside the gene matches: 6. CDR3 length: 16 amino acids. CDR1 and CDR2 (germline): LNHNV, YYDKDF (reference sequence). Looking up the rest from reference TRBV15 and TRBJ2-2 gives the full variable domain: DAMVIQNPRYQVTQFGKPVTLSCSQTLNHNVMYWYQQKSSQAPKLLFHYYDKDFNNEADTPDNFQSRRPNTSFCFLDIRSPGLGDTAMYLCATSRDLGGKTGELFFGEGSRLTVL.

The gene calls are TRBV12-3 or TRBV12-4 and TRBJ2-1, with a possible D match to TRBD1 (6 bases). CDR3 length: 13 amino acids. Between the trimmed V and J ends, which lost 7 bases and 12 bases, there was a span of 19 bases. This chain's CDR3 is CASTPQGSVGQFF. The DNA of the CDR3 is TGTGCCAGCACCCCACAGGGCTCCGTGGGGCAGTTCTTC.

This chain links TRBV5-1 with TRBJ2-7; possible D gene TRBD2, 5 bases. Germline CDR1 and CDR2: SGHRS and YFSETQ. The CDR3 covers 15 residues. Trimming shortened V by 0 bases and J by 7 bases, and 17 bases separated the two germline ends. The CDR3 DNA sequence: TGCGCCAGCAGCTTGGACATACCGAGCTCGGGGGAGCAGTACTTC. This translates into CASSLDIPSSGEQYF.

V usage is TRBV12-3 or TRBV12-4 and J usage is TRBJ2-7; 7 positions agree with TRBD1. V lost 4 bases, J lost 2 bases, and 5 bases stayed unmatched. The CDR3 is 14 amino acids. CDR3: CASSSPGQPYEQYF. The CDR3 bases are TGTGCCAGCAGTTCCCCGGGACAGCCCTACGAGCAGTACTTC.

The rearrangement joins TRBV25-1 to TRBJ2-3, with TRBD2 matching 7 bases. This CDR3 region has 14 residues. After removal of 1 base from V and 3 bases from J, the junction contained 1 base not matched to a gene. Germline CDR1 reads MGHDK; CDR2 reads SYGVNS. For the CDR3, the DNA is TGTGCCAGCAGTGAATGGGGAGGGACAGATACGCAGTATTTT. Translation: CASSEWGGTDTQYF.

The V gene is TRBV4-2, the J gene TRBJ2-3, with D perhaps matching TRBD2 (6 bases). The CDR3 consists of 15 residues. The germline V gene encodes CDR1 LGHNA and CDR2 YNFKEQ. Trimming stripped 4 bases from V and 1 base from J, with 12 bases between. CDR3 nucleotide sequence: TGTGCCAGCAGCCCCCGAGGGGAGGGCACAGATACGCAGTATTTT. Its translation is CASSPRGEGTDTQYF.

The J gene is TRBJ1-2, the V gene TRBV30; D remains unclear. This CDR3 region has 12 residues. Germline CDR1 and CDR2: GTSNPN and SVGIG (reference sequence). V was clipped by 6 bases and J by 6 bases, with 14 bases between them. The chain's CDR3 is CACLKGSDGYTF. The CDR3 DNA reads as TGTGCCTGCCTTAAGGGCTCGGATGGCTACACCTTC.

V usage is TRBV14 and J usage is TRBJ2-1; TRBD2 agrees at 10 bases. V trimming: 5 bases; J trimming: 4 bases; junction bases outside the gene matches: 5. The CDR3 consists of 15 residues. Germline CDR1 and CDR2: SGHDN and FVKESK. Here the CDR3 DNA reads TGTGCCAGCAGCGAGCTAGCGGGGGCTTACAATGAGCAGTTCTTC. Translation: CASSELAGAYNEQFF.

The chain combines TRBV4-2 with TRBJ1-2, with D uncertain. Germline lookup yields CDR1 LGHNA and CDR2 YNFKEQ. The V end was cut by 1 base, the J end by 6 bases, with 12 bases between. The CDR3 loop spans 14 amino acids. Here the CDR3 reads CASSQAPFSDGYTF. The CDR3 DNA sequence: TGTGCCAGCAGCCAAGCTCCGTTTTCGGATGGCTACACCTTC.

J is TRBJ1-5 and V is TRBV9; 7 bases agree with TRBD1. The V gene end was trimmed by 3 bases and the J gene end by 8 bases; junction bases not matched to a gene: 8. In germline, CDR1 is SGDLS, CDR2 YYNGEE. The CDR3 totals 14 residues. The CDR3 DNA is TGTGCCAGCAGCGCCGACAGGGCGGGGGAGCCCCAGCATTTT. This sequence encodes CASSADRAGEPQHF.

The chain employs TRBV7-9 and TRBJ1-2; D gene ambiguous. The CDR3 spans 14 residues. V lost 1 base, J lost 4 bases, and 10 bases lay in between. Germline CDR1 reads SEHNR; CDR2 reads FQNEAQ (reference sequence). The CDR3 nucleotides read TGTGCCAGCAGCTTAGAGGGCAGGATCTATGGCTACACCTTC. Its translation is CASSLEGRIYGYTF.

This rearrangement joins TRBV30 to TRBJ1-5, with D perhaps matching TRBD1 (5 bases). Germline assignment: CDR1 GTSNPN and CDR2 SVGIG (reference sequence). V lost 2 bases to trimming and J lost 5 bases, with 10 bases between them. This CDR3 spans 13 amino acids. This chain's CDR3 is CAWSYQGDQPQHF. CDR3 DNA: TGTGCCTGGAGTTATCAGGGAGATCAGCCCCAGCATTTT.

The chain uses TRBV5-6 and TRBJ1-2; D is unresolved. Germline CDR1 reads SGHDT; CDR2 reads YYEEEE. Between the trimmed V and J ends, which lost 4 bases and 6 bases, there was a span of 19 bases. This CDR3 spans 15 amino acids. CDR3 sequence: CASSPYHREADGYTF. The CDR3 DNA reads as TGTGCCAGCAGCCCCTACCACAGAGAGGCCGATGGCTACACCTTC.